This TCR beta chain was captured in a study of blood T cell repertoires in COVID-19. In the original processing: Nucleated cell number was recorded as an estimate derived from reference gene primer amplification. Libraries were prepared by immunoSEQ multiplex PCR; TCRdb keeps only in-frame clonotypes and omits some of them. Clone size and V and J calls were adopted from that table, with D and trimming inferred from the DNA. The repertoire includes approximately 150,000 clones, about 90% of them detected once, and 1.2% sits in the top ten. Participant-reported clinical history was the basis for cohort assignment. Trimming pared 6 bases from V and 4 bases from J, leaving 21 bases between. In germline, CDR1 is SGHTA, CDR2 FQGNSA. The CDR3 has 16 amino acids.

The sample taken for sequencing was PBMCs or T cells enriched from blood (not recorded which). The chain recombines TRBV7-2 with TRBJ2-5; tentatively, D is TRBD2 (6 bases). The TCR sequence derives from a human donor with acute COVID-19. The donor label of this sample is uncertain. As DNA, the CDR3 is TGTGCCAGCAGACGAGGCGGGGACGCCCTGAGAGAGACCCAGTACTTC. Its translation: CASRRGGDALRETQYF. Full variable domain (outside the CDR3, taken from reference TRBV7-2 and TRBJ2-5): GAGVSQSPSNKVTEKGKDVELRCDPISGHTALYWYRQSLGQGLEFLIYFQGNSAPDKSGLPSDRFSAERTGGSVSTLTIQRTQQEDSAVYLCASRRGGDALRETQYFGPGTRLLVL.